This T cell receptor beta chain comes out of a study of blood T cells in healthy people across ages (dated by TCRdb to about 2015). With respect to the entire study: Template switching captured roughly one uniquely barcoded TCR beta cDNA molecule per two T cells in model experiments. Using the same blood draw, the study looked at two additional independent replicas of 1 million unique cDNA reads for two donors, one aged 18 to 30 and the other aged 80 or older. To avoid experimental bias, donors of different ages were distributed randomly across sequencing lanes. Using deep sequencing normalized with unique cDNA molecular identifiers, the study measured how TCR beta repertoire diversity changes with age. Four age groups were formed from the donors: young (average approximately 15 years), middle-aged (around 37), aged (62) and long-lived (approximately 80).

The germline V gene (reference sequence) gives CDR1 as DFQATT and CDR2 as SNEGSKA. CDR3 length: 20 amino acids, cysteine to phenylalanine. Only the CDR3 DNA is retained, 60 bases long and in frame from the first base. After removal of 2 bases from V and 2 bases from J, the junction retains 18 bases not matched to a gene. Overall study outcomes, separate from this receptor: Conclusive comparison of naive and antigen-experienced compartments was prevented by the profiling of bulk unsorted PBMCs. A strong correlation was found between observed TCR beta diversity and the percentage of naive T cells measured by flow cytometry. Compared with the aged group, the long-lived group had more naive CD4+ T cells, fewer expanded clones and increased TCR diversity, a pattern suggesting age selection. Estimates of total diversity based on one million sequenced T cells were regarded as lower bounds and as underestimates. Donor CMV infection status was unknown, potentially confounding age-related changes in expanded clonotypes. Observed TCR beta diversity per million T cells fell roughly linearly with age, and a significant reduction was already apparent by age around 36.

The donors were about 40 Caucasian individuals from Russia, aged about 6 to 95 years, who were systemically healthy. Around 10 milliliters of peripheral blood were collected from each donor into EDTA-treated Vacutainer tubes. Ficoll-Paque density-gradient centrifugation was used to isolate PBMCs, with at least 7 million obtained per sample. Trizol reagent was used to extract total RNA from the PBMCs, yielding at least 6 micrograms per sample. For every donor, flow cytometry on a PBMC aliquot measured the percentage of naive CD45RAhigh/CD27high T cells. With respect to this clonotype: Its specific antigen is unknown. Base qualities are not recorded, but no much larger clone differs from it by a single base.

Library preparation used 5' RACE. These reads were obtained on an Illumina HiSeq 2500. A second PCR of 7 to 11 cycles was run with a J-beta primer mix and a sample-barcoded 5' primer. A unique molecular identifier was introduced onto each TCR beta cDNA molecule by a template-switch 5' adaptor carrying 12 random nucleotides. Each sample yielded at least 2.5 million CDR3-containing paired-end reads. The Mint cDNA synthesis kit, primed by a TRBC-specific oligonucleotide, was used to synthesize first-strand cDNA from all RNA. Following uracil-DNA glycosylase treatment, a first 18-cycle PCR with universal primers M1SS and BC2_uni_R was performed on all cDNA. The authors' analysis ran thus. For normalization, 1 million high-quality reads, each with a distinct molecular identifier, were randomly selected from each sample. Reads sharing molecular identifiers were discarded rather than binned into consensus sequences. MiTCR, with a Q25 quality threshold and the strictest error-elimination algorithm, was used for CDR3 identification, clonotype clustering and error correction. Lower-bound total TCR beta diversity was estimated with a nonparametric unseen species model using Euler transformation. TCRdb reprocessed the public reads (quality trimming at Q25 with fastp, clone calling with MiXCR) and kept in-frame beta chains. Rows are unified per CDR3 protein, each entry keeping the most common DNA and genes. None of the V and J calls come from the authors' own analysis; TCRdb made them. The sample yields 800,000 or so distinct CDR3 sequences; around half were counted once. 15% to 20% of the sample comes from the top ten.

The clonotype was recovered from a man older than 75 in good health. Recombination connected TRBV20-1 to TRBJ2-3, and TRBD2 matches 11 of the central bases. Sequenced input: blood. Read as DNA, the sequence is TGCAGTGCTAGATCACTCACCCCAGGGGCTAGCGGGGGGCACACAGATACGCAGTATTTT. This gives the protein CSARSLTPGASGGHTDTQYF.